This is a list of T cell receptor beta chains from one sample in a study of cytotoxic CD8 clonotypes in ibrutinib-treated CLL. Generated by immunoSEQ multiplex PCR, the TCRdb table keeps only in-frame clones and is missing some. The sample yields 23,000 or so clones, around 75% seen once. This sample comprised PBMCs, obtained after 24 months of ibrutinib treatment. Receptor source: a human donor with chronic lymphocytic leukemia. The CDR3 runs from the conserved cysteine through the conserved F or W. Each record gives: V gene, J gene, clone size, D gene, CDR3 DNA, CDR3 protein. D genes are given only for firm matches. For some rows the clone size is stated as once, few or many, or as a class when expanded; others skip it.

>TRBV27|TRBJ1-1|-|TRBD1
TGTGCCAGCAGTGGGACAGGGGCAAGTCAAGCTTTCTTT
CASSGTGASQAFF
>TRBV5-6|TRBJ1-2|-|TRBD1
TGTGCCAGCAGCTTGGTACAGGGGGCCTATGGCTACACCTTC
CASSLVQGAYGYTF
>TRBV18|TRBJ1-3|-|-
TGTGCCAGCTCACCACCGTCAGTTGGAAACACCATATATTTT
CASSPPSVGNTIYF
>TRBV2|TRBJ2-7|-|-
TGTGCCAGCAGTAGTTCCTACGAGCAGTACTTC
CASSSSYEQYF
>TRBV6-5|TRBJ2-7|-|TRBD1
TGTGCCAGCAGTCCAACAGGGGGCGGGGAGCAGTACTTC
CASSPTGGGEQYF
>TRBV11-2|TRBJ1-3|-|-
TGTGCCAGCAGCTTAGATACTAGAAACACCATATATTTT
CASSLDTRNTIYF
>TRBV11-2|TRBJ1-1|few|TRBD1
TGTGCCAGCCAAGAACAGGGGGCAGAAGTGGCTTTCTTT
CASQEQGAEVAFF
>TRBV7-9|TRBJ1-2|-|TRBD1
TGTGCCAGCAGCTTACGAGGGGACAGGGTCTATGGCTACACCTTC
CASSLRGDRVYGYTF
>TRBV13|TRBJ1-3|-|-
TGTGCCAGCAGCCCATCGTGGGGGGACGCCCTTTCTGGAAACACCATATATTTT
CASSPSWGDALSGNTIYF
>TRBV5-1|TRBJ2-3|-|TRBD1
TGCGCCAGCAGCTTGAGACAGGGGTCAGATACGCAGTATTTT
CASSLRQGSDTQYF
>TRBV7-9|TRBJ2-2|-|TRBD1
TGTGCCAGCAGCTGGGACAGGGACACCGGGGAGCTGTTTTTT
CASSWDRDTGELFF
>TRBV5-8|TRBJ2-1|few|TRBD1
TGTGCCAGCAGCCTCACAAGAGACAGGGTTAAAACTGAGCAGTTCTTC
CASSLTRDRVKTEQFF
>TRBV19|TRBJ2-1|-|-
TGTGCCAGTAGTATCGAAAATGAGCAGTTCTTC
CASSIENEQFF
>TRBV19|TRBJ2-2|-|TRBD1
TGTGCCACCGTGAGAAGCACAGGGGGCTTCTCCGGGGAGCTGTTTTTT
CATVRSTGGFSGELFF
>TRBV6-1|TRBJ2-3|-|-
TGTGCCAGCAGTGAGTGGAGGACTACCACAGATACGCAGTATTTT
CASSEWRTTTDTQYF
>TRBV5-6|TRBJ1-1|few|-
TGTGCCAGCGAAAAAACTGAAGCTTTCTTT
CASEKTEAFF
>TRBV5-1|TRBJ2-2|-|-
TGCGCCAGCAGCTTGGGGTCGAACACCGGGGAGCTGTTTTTT
CASSLGSNTGELFF
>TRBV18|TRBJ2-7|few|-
TGTGCCAGCTCACCCGCGGACTCCTACGAGCAGTACTTC
CASSPADSYEQYF
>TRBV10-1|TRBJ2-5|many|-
TGCGCCAGCAGTGGAAATACAGGGCCCCAAGAGACCCAGTACTTC
CASSGNTGPQETQYF
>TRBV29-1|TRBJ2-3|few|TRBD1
TGCAGCGTTGAAGGGGTCGAGGACAGGGTAGCCGATACGCAGTATTTT
CSVEGVEDRVADTQYF